Sequencing of this TCR beta chain was carried out in a study of type 1 regulatory T cells. As for the study in general: T-allo10 is an in vitro-generated, Tr1-enriched CD4 T cell product specific for alloantigen.

A single record per CDR3 protein comes from TCRdb applying MiXCR to the reads. The sample carries some 25,000 distinct CDR3 sequences, roughly 72% recorded once. Regarding this clonotype: The antigen remains undetermined.

Between the trimmed V and J ends, which lost 2 bases and 4 bases, there was a span of 7 bases. The CDR3 consists of 13 residues. From germline, CDR1 is MNHNS and CDR2 SASEGT. Sequenced: cultured T cells, either the whole culture or a sorted T cell fraction (not recorded which). Indicated subset: Tr1-enriched cell product generated in vitro against host alloantigens. The chain uses TRBV6-1 and TRBJ2-3; D is undetermined. This TCR came from a human donor in good health. The CDR3 loop reads CASSESVADTQYF. CDR3 nucleotides: TGTGCCAGCAGTGAATCAGTGGCAGATACGCAGTATTTT.